This T cell receptor beta chain was identified in a study of blood T cell repertoires in COVID-19. Across the study: Donors in the United States, Italy and Spain gave samples during acute or convalescent COVID-19. T cells, B-cell-depleted T cells, or PBMCs provided the cDNA or gDNA that served as material.

The CDR3 is made up of 14 amino acids. Between the trimmed V and J ends, which lost 4 bases and 3 bases, there was a span of 13 bases. The V gene's germline CDR1 is SGDLS and CDR2 YYNGEE. Per the original methods: Using reference gene primer amplification, nucleated cell counts were estimated. Using immunoSEQ multiplex PCR, the repertoire was profiled, and TCRdb retains in-frame clones only, with some absent. V and J calls and clone size are those listed in that table; D and trimming were worked out from the DNA. The sample contains some 270,000 clones, approximately 86% of which appear only once. The specimen sequenced was peripheral blood. The clonotype was recovered from a man aged 35-49 years with active or convalescent COVID-19. The chain employs TRBV9 and TRBJ1-2, with no clear D. Written as DNA, the CDR3 is TGTGCCAGCAGCTCGGGAGGCCGCGACTATGGCTACACCTTC. Translated: CASSSGGRDYGYTF. The full variable domain, with the rest looked up from reference TRBV9 and TRBJ1-2, is DSGVTQTPKHLITATGQRVTLRCSPRSGDLSVYWYQQSLDQGLQFLIQYYNGEERAKGNILERFSAQQFPDLHSELNLSSLELGDSALYFCASSSGGRDYGYTFGSGTRLTVV.